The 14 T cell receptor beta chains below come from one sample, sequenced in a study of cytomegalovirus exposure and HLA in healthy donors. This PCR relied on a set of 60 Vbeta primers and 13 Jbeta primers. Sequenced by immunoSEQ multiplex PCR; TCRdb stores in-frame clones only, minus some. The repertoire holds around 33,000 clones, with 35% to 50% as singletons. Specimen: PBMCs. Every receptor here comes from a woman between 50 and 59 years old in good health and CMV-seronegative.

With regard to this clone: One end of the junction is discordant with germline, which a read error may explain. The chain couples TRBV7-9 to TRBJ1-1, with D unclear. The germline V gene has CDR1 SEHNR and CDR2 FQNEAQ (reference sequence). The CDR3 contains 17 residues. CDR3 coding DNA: TGTTCCAGCAGCTTAGGGCGAGAGGTGGCGATGAACACTGAAGCTTTCTTT. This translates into CSSSLGREVAMNTEAFF.

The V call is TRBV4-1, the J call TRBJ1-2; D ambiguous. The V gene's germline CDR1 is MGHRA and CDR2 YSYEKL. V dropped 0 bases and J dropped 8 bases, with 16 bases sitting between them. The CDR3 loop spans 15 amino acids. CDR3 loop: CASSQDEVTPGGYTF. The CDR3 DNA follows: TGCGCCAGCAGCCAAGATGAAGTGACGCCGGGAGGCTACACCTTC.

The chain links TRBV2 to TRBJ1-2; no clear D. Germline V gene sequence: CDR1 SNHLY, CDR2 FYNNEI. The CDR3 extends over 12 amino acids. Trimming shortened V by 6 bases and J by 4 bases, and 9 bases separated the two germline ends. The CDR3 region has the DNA TGTGCCAGCAGACGGTTATCCTATGGCTACACCTTC. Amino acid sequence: CASRRLSYGYTF.

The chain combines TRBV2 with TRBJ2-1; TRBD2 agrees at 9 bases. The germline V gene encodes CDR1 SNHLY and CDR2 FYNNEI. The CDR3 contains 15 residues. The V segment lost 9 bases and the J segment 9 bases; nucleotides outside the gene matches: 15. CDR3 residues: CASRESGSGSIEQFF. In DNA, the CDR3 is TGTGCCAGTAGAGAAAGTGGTAGCGGGAGTATTGAGCAGTTCTTC.

CDR3 region: CSVETSGSLSYEQYF. CDR3 DNA: TGCAGCGTTGAGACTAGCGGGAGCCTCTCCTACGAGCAGTACTTC. V gene TRBV29-1 combines with J gene TRBJ2-7; 12 bases are a match to TRBD2. J gave up 0 bases and V 3 bases, and 3 bases lay outside the gene matches. The germline CDR1 and CDR2 sequences are SQVTM and ANQGSEA. The CDR3 length is 15 residues.

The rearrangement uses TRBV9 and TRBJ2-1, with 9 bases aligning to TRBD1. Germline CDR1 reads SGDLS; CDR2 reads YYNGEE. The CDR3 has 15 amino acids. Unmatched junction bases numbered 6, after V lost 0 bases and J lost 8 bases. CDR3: CASSVEDRGGDEQFF. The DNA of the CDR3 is TGTGCCAGCAGCGTAGAAGACAGGGGGGGAGATGAGCAGTTCTTC.

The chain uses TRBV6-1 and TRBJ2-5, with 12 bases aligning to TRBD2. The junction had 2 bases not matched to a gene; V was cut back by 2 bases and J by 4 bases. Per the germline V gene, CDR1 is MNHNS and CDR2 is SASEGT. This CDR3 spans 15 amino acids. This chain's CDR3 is CASSELAGGPETQYF. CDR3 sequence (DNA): TGTGCCAGCAGTGAACTAGCGGGGGGGCCAGAGACCCAGTACTTC.

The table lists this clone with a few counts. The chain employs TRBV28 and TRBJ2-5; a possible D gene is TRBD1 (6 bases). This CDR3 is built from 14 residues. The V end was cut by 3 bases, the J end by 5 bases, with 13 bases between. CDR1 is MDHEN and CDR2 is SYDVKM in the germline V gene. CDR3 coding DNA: TGTGCCAGCAGTTTCCAAGGGGGATCGGAGACCCAGTACTTC. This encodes CASSFQGGSETQYF. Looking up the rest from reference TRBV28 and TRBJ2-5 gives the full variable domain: DVKVTQSSRYLVKRTGEKVFLECVQDMDHENMFWYRQDPGLGLRLIYFSYDVKMKEKGDIPEGYSVSREKKERFSLILESASTNQTSMYLCASSFQGGSETQYFGPGTRLLVL.

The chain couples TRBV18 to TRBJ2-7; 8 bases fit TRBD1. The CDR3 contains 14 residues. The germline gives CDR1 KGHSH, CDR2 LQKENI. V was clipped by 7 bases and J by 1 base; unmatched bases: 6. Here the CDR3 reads CASFPGTGSYEQYF. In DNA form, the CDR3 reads TGTGCCAGCTTCCCCGGGACAGGTTCCTACGAGCAGTACTTC.

The CDR3 DNA sequence: TGTGCCTGGAGGGAAGGACAGAACTATGGCTACACCTTC. Protein product: CAWREGQNYGYTF. The J gene is TRBJ1-2, the V gene TRBV30, with a tentative D call TRBD1 (6 bases). The CDR3 runs 13 residues. V was shortened by 3 bases and J by 2 bases, with 10 bases between the two germline ends. Germline values: CDR1 GTSNPN, CDR2 SVGIG (reference sequence).

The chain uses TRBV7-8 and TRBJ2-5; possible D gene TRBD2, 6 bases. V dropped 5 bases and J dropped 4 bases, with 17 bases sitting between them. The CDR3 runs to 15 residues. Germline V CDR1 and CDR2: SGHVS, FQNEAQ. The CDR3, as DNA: TGTGCCAGCAGCCCGGGAGAGGGAAGGGGAGAGACCCAGTACTTC. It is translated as CASSPGEGRGETQYF.

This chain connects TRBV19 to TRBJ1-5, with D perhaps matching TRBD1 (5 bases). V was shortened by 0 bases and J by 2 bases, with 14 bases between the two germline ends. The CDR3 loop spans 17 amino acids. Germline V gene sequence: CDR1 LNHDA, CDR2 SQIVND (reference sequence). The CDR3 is CASSIDLEQGRNQPQHF. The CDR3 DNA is TGTGCCAGTAGTATAGATCTGGAGCAGGGCCGCAATCAGCCCCAGCATTTT.

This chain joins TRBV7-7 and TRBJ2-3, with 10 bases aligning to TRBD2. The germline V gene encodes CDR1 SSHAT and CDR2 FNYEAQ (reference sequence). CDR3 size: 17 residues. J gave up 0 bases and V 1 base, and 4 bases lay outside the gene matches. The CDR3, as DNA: TGTGCCAGCAGCTTAGTCGCTAGCGGGGGTAGCACAGATACGCAGTATTTT. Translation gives CASSLVASGGSTDTQYF.

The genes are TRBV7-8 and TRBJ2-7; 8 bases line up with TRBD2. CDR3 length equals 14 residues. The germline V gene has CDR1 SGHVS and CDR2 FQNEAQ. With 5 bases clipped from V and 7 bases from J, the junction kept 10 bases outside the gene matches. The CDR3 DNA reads TGTGCCAGCAGCGCTTCGGCGGGGGGCCTTGAGCAGTACTTC. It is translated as CASSASAGGLEQYF. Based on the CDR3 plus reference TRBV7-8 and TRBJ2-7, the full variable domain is GAGVSQSPRYKVAKRGQDVALRCDPISGHVSLFWYQQALGQGPEFLTYFQNEAQLDKSGLPSDRFFAERPEGSVSTLKIQRTQQEDSAVYLCASSASAGGLEQYFGPGTRLTVT.